The 7 T cell receptor beta chains listed next were all sequenced from one sample in a study of cytomegalovirus exposure and HLA in healthy donors. Vbeta (60) and Jbeta (13) primers were used in the PCR. Only in-frame clones appear in the TCRdb table, and some are missing; sequencing was by immunoSEQ multiplex PCR. The data hold about 93,000 clones, with around 80% observed a single time. The sample taken for sequencing was PBMCs. The receptors originated from a young man in good health and CMV-seronegative.

This clone was seen a few times. This chain connects TRBV4-1 to TRBJ2-1; 10 nucleotides agree with TRBD2. Germline V gives CDR1 MGHRA, CDR2 YSYEKL. Trimming at V came to 0 bases and at J to 1 base, leaving 6 bases not matched to a gene. The CDR3 is made up of 18 amino acids. CDR3 in amino acids: CASSQDLASGSSYNEQFF. DNA for the CDR3: TGCGCCAGCAGCCAAGATCTAGCTAGCGGGAGTTCCTACAATGAGCAGTTCTTC.

This clone was seen a few times. This rearrangement joins TRBV18 to TRBJ2-3; TRBD2 might be the D (8 bases). The V gene's germline CDR1 is KGHSH and CDR2 LQKENI. Trimming cost V 6 bases and J 6 bases, with 19 bases left between them. The length of the CDR3 is 15 residues. CDR3 in amino acids: CASSLGLAGQDTQYF. CDR3 bases: TGTGCCAGCTCCCTTGGTTTAGCGGGACAGGATACGCAGTATTTT.

This clone was counted once. The chain couples TRBV4-1 to TRBJ1-3, with a possible D match to TRBD1 (5 bases). In germline, CDR1 is MGHRA, CDR2 YSYEKL. Trimming removed 2 bases from V and 2 bases from J, with 13 bases in between. CDR3 length equals 16 residues. DNA for the CDR3: TGCGCCAGCAGCCAATCTCAGGGTCCCGCTGGAAACACCATATATTTT. Its protein product is CASSQSQGPAGNTIYF.

The V gene is TRBV7-2, the J gene TRBJ1-6; 7 bases are a match to TRBD1. V shed 1 base and J 6 bases; nucleotides not matched to a gene: 3. Germline V gene sequence: CDR1 SGHTA, CDR2 FQGNSA. The CDR3 covers 15 residues. The CDR3 loop is CASSLDGQANSPLHF. DNA for the CDR3: TGTGCCAGCAGCTTAGACGGACAGGCTAATTCACCCCTCCACTTT. Supplemented by reference TRBV7-2 and TRBJ1-6, the full variable domain reads GAGVSQSPSNKVTEKGKDVELRCDPISGHTALYWYRQSLGQGLEFLIYFQGNSAPDKSGLPSDRFSAERTGGSVSTLTIQRTQQEDSAVYLCASSLDGQANSPLHFGNGTRLTVT.

This clone has more than one count but fewer than ten. V and J are TRBV5-1 and TRBJ2-7; D unclear. The CDR3 sequence is 12 residues long. Germline assignment: CDR1 SGHRS and CDR2 YFSETQ. V was shortened by 4 bases and J by 5 bases, with 10 bases between the two germline ends. CDR3 region: CASSNDLDEQYF. The CDR3 DNA sequence: TGCGCCAGCAGCAACGACTTGGACGAGCAGTACTTC.

The chain joins TRBV29-1 to TRBJ2-7, with TRBD2 identical over 8 bases. This CDR3 region has 14 residues. Germline V lookup: CDR1 SQVTM, CDR2 ANQGSEA. V was clipped by 3 bases and J by 7 bases; unmatched bases: 11. The CDR3 loop is CSVDTGLGGGEQYF. DNA for the CDR3: TGCAGCGTTGATACGGGTCTCGGCGGGGGGGAGCAGTACTTC.

V is TRBV2 and J is TRBJ2-5; 14 positions match TRBD2. Trimming removed 7 bases from V and 4 bases from J; junction bases left unmatched: 2. Germline-derived CDR1 and CDR2 are SNHLY and FYNNEI. The CDR3 spans 14 residues. The CDR3 sequence: CASMGLAGVETQYF. In nucleotides, the CDR3 is TGTGCCAGCATGGGACTAGCGGGGGTAGAGACCCAGTACTTC.